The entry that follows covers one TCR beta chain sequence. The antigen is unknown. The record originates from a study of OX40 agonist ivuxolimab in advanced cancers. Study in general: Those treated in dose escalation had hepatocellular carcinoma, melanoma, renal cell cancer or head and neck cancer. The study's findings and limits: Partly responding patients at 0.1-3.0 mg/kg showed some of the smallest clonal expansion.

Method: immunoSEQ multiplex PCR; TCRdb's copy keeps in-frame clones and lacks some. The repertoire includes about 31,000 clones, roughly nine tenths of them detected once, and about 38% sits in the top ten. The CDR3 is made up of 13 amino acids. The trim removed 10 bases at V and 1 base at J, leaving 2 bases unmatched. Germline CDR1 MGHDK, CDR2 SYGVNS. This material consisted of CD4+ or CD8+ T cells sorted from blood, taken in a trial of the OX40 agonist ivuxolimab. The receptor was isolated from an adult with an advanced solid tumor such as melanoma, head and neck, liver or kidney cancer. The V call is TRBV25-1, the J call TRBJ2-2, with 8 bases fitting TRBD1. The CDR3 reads CATDRGNTGELFF. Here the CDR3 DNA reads TGTGCCACCGACAGGGGGAACACCGGGGAGCTGTTTTTT. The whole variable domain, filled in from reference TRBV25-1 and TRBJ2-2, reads EADIYQTPRYLVIGTGKKITLECSQTMGHDKMYWYQQDPGMELHLIHYSYGVNSTEKGDLSSESTVSRIRTEHFPLTLESARPSHTSQYLCATDRGNTGELFFGEGSRLTVL.